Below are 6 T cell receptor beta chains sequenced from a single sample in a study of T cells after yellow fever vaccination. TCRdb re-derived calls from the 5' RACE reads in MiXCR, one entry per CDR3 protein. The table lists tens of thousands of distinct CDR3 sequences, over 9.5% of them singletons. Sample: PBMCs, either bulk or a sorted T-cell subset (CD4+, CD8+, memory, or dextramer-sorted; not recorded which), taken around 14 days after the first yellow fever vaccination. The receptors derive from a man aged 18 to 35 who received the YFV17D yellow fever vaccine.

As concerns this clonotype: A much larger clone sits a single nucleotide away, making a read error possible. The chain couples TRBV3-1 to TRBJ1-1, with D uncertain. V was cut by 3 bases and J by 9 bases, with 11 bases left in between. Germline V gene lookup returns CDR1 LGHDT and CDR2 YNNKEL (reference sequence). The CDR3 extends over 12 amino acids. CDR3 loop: CASSHGEGKAFF. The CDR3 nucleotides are TGTGCCAGCAGCCACGGGGAAGGGAAAGCTTTCTTT. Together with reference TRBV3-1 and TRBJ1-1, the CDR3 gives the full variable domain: DTAVSQTPKYLVTQMGNDKSIKCEQNLGHDTMYWYKQDSKKFLKIMFSYNNKELIINETVPNRFSPKSPDKAHLNLHINSLELGDSAVYFCASSHGEGKAFFGQGTRLTVV.

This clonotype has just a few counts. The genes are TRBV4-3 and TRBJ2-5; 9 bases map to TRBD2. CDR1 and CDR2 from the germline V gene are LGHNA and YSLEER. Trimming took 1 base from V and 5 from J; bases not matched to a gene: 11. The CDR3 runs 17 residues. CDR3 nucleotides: TGCGCCAGCAGCCAAGGCTTTAGCGGGGGCCTACGGGAGACCCAGTACTTC. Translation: CASSQGFSGGLRETQYF.

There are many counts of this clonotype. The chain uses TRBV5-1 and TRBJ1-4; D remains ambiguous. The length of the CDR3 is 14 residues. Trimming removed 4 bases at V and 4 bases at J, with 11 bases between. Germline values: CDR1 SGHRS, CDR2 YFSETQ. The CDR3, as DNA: TGCGCCAGCAGCCGGGAGGGAATTAATGAAAAACTGTTTTTT. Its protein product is CASSREGINEKLFF.

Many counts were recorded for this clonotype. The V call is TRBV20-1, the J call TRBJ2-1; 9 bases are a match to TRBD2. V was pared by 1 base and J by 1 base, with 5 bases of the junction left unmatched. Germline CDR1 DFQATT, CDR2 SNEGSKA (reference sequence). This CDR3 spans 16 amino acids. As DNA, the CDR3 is TGCAGTGCTAGAGGGGCTAGCGGGGAGTCCTACAATGAGCAGTTCTTC. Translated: CSARGASGESYNEQFF.

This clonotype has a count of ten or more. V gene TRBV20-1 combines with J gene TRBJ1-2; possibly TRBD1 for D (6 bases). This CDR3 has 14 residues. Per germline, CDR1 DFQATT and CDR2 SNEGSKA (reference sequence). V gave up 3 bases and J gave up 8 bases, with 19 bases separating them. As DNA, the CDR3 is TGCAGTGCTAGGACGGGAAAGGGGGTGTTAGGCTACACCTTC. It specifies CSARTGKGVLGYTF.

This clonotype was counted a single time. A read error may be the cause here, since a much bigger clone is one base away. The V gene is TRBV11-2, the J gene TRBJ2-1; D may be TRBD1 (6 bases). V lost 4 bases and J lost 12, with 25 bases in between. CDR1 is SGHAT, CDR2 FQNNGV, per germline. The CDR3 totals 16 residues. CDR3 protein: CASSSAGTSTGRRQFF. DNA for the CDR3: TGTGCCAGCAGCTCGGCCGGGACATCAACCGGTCGGAGGCAGTTCTTC.